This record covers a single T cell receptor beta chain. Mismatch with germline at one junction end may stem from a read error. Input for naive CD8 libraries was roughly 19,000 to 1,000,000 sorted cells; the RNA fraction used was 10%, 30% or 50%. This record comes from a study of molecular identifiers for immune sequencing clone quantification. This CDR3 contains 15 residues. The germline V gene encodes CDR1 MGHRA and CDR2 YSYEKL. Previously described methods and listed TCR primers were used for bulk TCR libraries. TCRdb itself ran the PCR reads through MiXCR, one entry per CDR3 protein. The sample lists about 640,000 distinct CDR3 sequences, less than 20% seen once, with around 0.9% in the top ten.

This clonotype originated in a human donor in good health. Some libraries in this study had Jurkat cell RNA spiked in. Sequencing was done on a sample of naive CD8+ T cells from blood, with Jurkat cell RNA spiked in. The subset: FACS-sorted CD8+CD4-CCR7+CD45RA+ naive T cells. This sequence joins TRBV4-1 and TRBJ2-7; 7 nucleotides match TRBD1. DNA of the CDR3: TGCGCCAGCAGCCAAGATTTGGCGACAGGGACGCCTGGAGACTTC. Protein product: CASSQDLATGTPGDF.